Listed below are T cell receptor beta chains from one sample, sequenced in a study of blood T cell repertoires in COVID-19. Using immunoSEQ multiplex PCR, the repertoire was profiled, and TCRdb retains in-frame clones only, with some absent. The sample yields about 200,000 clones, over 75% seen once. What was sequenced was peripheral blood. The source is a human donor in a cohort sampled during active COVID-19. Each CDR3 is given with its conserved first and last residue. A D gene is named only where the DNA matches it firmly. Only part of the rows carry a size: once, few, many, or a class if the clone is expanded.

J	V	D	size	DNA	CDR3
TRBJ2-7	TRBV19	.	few	TGTGCCAGTAGCTCGGCTGGGGGGAACGAGCAGTACTTC	CASSSAGGNEQYF
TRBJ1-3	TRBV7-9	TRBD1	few	TGTGCCAGCAGTTCCGAGGGACAGAGCTCTGGAAACACCATATATTTT	CASSSEGQSSGNTIYF
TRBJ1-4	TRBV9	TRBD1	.	TGTGCCAGCAGCGGAGAGACAGGGTATAATGAAAAACTGTTTTTT	CASSGETGYNEKLFF
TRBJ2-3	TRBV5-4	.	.	TGTGCCAGCAGCTTCGGGACTCCGACAGATACGCAGTATTTT	CASSFGTPTDTQYF
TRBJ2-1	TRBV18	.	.	TGTGCCAGCTCACCCCAACTATCCAGCTCCTACAATGAGCAGTTCTTC	CASSPQLSSSYNEQFF
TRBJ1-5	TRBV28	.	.	TGTGCCACCTCCCCCCAGGTTCTGACCCAGCATTTT	CATSPQVLTQHF
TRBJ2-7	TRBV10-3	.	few	TGTGCCATCAGTGAGTCGGCAAACGAGCAGTACTTC	CAISESANEQYF
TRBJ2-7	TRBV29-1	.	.	TGCAGCGTTGAAGTGTCAGGAAGAGAGCAGTACTTC	CSVEVSGREQYF
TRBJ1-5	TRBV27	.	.	TGTGCCAGCAGTTTAAGGGACAACATCAATCAGCCCCAGCATTTT	CASSLRDNINQPQHF
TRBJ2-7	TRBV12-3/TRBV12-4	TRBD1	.	TGTGCCAGCAATTGGGACAGGGGCCACGAGCAGTACTTC	CASNWDRGHEQYF
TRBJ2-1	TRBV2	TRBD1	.	TGTGCCAGCAGTGTGGCAGGGGGTTTGGGGGAGCAGTTCTTC	CASSVAGGLGEQFF
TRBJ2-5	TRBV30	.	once	TGTGCCTGGAGTGCCGGGACTTTTCAAGAGACCCAGTACTTC	CAWSAGTFQETQYF
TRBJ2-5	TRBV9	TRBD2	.	TGTGCCAGCAGCGTAGCTAGCGGGAGAACGGAGACCCAGTACTTC	CASSVASGRTETQYF
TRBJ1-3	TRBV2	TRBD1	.	TGTGCCAACCCGGGACAGGGGACATACACCATATATTTT	CANPGQGTYTIYF
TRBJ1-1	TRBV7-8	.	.	TGTGCCAGCAGCCATACAGTGAACACTGAAGCTTTCTTT	CASSHTVNTEAFF
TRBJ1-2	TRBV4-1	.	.	TGCGCCAGCAGCCAAAGACAGGACCGAAACTATGGCTACACCTTC	CASSQRQDRNYGYTF
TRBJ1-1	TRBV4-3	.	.	TGCGCCAGCAGCCGGGCAGGACTTATGAACACTGAAGCTTTCTTT	CASSRAGLMNTEAFF
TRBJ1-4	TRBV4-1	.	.	TGCGCCAGCAGCCAAGGGCGGCCGGGGGGAGGTGAAAAACTGTTTTTT	CASSQGRPGGGEKLFF
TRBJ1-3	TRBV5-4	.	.	TGTGCCAGCAGCTTCATGGGGCCAGGAAACACCATATATTTT	CASSFMGPGNTIYF
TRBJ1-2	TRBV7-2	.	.	TGTGCCAGCAGCCCTGACAGAACCTATGGCTACACCTTC	CASSPDRTYGYTF
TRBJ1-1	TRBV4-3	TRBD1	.	TGCGCCAGCAGCCAAATTGGACAGGGGTACACTGAAGCTTTCTTT	CASSQIGQGYTEAFF
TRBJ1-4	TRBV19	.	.	TGTGCCAGTAGGCATACAGGGAAGGGAACTAATGAAAAACTGTTTTTT	CASRHTGKGTNEKLFF
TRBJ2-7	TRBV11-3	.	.	TGTGCCAGCAGCTCGGGGTACGGTGCCTACGAGCAGTACTTC	CASSSGYGAYEQYF
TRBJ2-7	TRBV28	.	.	TGTGCCAGCGCCCCAGGGGGAGGCGTTTACGAGCAGTACTTC	CASAPGGGVYEQYF
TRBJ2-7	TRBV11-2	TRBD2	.	TGTGCCAGCAGCTTATGGCGGGAGTCCTACGAGCAGTACTTC	CASSLWRESYEQYF
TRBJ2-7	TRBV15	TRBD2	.	TGTGCCACCAGCACCTCTAGCGGGAGTTTCTACGAGCAGTACTTC	CATSTSSGSFYEQYF
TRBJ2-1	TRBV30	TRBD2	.	TGTGCCTGGAGTGTCGGCCTAGCGGGAGGGAATGAGCAGTTCTTC	CAWSVGLAGGNEQFF
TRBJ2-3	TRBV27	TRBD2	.	TGTGCCAGCAGTTTGCGGGAGGGTCTTACAGATACGCAGTATTTT	CASSLREGLTDTQYF
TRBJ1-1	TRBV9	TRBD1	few	TGTGCCAGCAGCGTAGTAGAGGGGGCCGAGAGCCTGAACACTGAAGCTTTCTTT	CASSVVEGAESLNTEAFF
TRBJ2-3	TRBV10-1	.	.	TGCGCCAGCAGTGAACTACACGGCGTCGGCCCACCAGATACGCAGTATTTT	CASSELHGVGPPDTQYF
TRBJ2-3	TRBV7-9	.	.	TGTGCCAGCAGCTTAGGGACTGAAGAGGGCACAGATACGCAGTATTTT	CASSLGTEEGTDTQYF
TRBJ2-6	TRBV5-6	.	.	TGTGCCAGCCGCGTCGTGGGGACAGGGGCCAACGTCCTGACTTTC	CASRVVGTGANVLTF
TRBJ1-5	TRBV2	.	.	TGTGCCAGCGGCCAGGGTGTAAATCAGCCCCAGCATTTT	CASGQGVNQPQHF
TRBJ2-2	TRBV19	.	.	TGTGCCAGTAGTATAGTTAGTTTGGCCGGGGAGCTGTTTTTT	CASSIVSLAGELFF
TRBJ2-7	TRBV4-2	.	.	TGTGCCAGCAGCCTGAGCGCGGGCTCGAGCTCCTACGAGCAGTACTTC	CASSLSAGSSSYEQYF
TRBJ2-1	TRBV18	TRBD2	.	TGTGCCAGCTCACGAGGACTAGCGGGATACTTCAATGAGCAGTTCTTC	CASSRGLAGYFNEQFF
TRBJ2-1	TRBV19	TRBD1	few	TGTGCCAGTAGTATTAGAGGACAGGAAGCCTACAATGAGCAGTTCTTC	CASSIRGQEAYNEQFF
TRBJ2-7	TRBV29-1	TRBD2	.	TGCAGCGCCGGGACTAGCGGGAGTGGCGAGCAGTACTTC	CSAGTSGSGEQYF
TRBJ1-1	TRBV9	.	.	TGTGCCAGCAGCGTAGGGGTAGATGGCGGGGCTTTCTTT	CASSVGVDGGAFF
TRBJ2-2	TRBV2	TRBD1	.	TGTGCCAGCAGGGCCCGGACAGGGTCCGGGGAGCTGTTTTTT	CASRARTGSGELFF
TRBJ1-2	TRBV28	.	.	TGTGCCAGCAGGTCCTTCAGGCTTGGCTACACCTTC	CASRSFRLGYTF
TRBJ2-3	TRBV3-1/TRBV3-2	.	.	TGTGCCAGCAGCCAACAGGGCACAGATACGCAGTATTTT	CASSQQGTDTQYF
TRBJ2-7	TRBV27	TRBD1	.	TGTGCCAGCAGCCGACAGGGGGCGGTCAACGAGCAGTACTTC	CASSRQGAVNEQYF